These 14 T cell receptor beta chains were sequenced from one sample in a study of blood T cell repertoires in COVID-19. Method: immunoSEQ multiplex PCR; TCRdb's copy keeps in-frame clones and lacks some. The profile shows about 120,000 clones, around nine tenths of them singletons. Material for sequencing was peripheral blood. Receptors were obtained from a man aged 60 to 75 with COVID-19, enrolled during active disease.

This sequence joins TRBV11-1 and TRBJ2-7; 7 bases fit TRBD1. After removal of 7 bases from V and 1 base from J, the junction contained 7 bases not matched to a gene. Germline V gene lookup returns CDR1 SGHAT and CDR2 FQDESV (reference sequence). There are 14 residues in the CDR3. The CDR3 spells CASNPTGRSYEQYF. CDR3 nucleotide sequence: TGTGCCAGCAACCCGACAGGGCGATCCTACGAGCAGTACTTC.

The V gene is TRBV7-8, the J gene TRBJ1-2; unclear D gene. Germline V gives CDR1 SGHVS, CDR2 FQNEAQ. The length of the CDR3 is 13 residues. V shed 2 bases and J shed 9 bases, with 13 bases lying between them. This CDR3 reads CASSLYRSSRYTF. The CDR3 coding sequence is TGTGCCAGCAGCTTATATCGTTCGAGCCGCTACACCTTC.

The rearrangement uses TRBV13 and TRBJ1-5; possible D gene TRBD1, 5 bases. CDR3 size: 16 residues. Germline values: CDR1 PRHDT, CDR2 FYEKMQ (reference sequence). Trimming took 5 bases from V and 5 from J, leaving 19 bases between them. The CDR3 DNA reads TGTGCCAGCAGCCCTGTCCGGACCCAGGGCGATCAGCCCCAGCATTTT. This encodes CASSPVRTQGDQPQHF.

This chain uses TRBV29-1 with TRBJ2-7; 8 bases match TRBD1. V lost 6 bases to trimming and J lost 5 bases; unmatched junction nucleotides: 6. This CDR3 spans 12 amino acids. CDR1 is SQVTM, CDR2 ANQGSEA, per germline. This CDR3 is CSVRTGRDEQYF. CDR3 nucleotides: TGCAGCGTCCGGACAGGGCGGGACGAGCAGTACTTC.

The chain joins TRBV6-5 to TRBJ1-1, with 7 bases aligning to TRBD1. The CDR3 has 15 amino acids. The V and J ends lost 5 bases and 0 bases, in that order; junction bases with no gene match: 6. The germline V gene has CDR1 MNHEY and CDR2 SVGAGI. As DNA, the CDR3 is TGTGCCAGCAGTCCAGGGACAGTCCTGAACACTGAAGCTTTCTTT. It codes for CASSPGTVLNTEAFF.

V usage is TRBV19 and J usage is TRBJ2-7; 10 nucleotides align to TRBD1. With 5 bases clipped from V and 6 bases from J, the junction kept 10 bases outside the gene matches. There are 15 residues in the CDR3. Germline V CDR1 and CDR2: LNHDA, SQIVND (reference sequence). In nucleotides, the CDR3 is TGTGCCAGTAGTCATCCGGGACAGGGGCCCCTCGAGCAGTACTTC. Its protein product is CASSHPGQGPLEQYF.

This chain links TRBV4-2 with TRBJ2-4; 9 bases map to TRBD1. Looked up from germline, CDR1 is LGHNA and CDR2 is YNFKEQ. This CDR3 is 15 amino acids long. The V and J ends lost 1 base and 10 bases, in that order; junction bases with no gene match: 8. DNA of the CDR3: TGTGCCAGCAGCCAAGTTGGGACAGGGAGTAAGATTCAGTACTTC. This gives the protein CASSQVGTGSKIQYF.

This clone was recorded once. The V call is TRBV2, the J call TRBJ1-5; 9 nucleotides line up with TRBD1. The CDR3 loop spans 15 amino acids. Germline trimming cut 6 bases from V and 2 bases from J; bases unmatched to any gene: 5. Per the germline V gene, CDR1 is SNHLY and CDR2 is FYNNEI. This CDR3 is CASREDRGGNQPQHF. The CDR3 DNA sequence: TGTGCCAGCAGGGAGGACAGGGGTGGCAATCAGCCCCAGCATTTT.

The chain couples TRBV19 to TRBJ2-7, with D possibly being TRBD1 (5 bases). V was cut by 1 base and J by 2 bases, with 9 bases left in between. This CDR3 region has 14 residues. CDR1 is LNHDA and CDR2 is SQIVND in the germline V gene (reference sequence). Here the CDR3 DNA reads TGTGCCAGTAGTATAGTGCCAGGGACCTACGAGCAGTACTTC. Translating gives CASSIVPGTYEQYF.

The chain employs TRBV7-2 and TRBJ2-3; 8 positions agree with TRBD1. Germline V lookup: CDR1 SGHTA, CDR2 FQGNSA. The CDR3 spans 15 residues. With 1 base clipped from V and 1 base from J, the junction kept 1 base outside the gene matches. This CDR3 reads CASSLEQGGTDTQYF. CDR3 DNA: TGTGCCAGCAGCTTAGAACAGGGGGGCACAGATACGCAGTATTTT.

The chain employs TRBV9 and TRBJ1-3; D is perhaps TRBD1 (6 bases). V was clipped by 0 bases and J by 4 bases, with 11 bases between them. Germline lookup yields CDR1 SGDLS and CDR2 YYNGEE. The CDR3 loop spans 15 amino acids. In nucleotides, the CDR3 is TGTGCCAGCAGCGTAGACAGGGATTGGGGAAACACCATATATTTT. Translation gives CASSVDRDWGNTIYF.

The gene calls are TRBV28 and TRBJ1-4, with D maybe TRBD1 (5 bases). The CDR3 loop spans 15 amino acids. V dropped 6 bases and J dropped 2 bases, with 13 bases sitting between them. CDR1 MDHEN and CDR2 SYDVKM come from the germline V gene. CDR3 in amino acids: CASSLWGLTNEKLFF. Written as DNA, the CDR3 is TGTGCCAGCAGCCTTTGGGGCTTGACTAATGAAAAACTGTTTTTT.

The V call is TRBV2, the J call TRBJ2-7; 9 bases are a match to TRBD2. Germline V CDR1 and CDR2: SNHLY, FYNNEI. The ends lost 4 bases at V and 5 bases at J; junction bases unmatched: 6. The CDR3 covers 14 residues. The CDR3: CASSVSGGPNEQYF. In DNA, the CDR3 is TGTGCCAGCAGTGTTAGCGGGGGACCCAACGAGCAGTACTTC.

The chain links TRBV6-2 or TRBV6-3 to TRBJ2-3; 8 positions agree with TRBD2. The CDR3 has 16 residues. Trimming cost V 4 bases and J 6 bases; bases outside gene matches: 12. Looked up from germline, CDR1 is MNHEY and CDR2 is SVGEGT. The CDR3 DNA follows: TGTGCCAGCAGTTCCCTCCCGGGACTAGGCTCGGATACGCAGTATTTT. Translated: CASSSLPGLGSDTQYF.